These T cell receptor beta chains were read from a single sample in a study of T cell changes during pregnancy in multiple sclerosis. Clones were sequenced by immunoSEQ multiplex PCR, and TCRdb holds only the in-frame ones, with some missing. This table has approximately 22,000 clones, about 88% appearing once. The specimen comprised CD4+ T cells from peripheral blood mononuclear cells, sampled in the first trimester of pregnancy. These receptors were obtained from a female donor in good health, enrolled as a control in a pregnancy study. Both conserved end residues are part of each CDR3. D genes are given only for firm matches. Size is stated for part of the rows, as once, few or many counts, or as a class when the clone is expanded.

once TRBJ1-2 12 TRBV10-3 - CASAGSVYGYTF TGTGCCAGCGCCGGGTCGGTCTATGGCTACACCTTC
- TRBJ2-3 15 TRBV7-2 - CASSLSAFLTDTQYF TGTGCCAGCAGCTTAAGCGCGTTTCTCACAGATACGCAGTATTTT
- TRBJ1-2 12 TRBV19 - CASSPDSYGYTF TGTGCCAGTAGCCCGGACAGTTATGGCTACACCTTC
- TRBJ2-5 13 TRBV7-2 - CASSRQGGETQYF TGTGCCAGCAGCCGACAGGGAGGAGAGACCCAGTACTTC
- TRBJ1-1 15 TRBV5-8 TRBD1 CASSIGQAGNTEAFF TGTGCCAGCAGCATAGGACAGGCCGGGAACACTGAAGCTTTCTTT
- TRBJ1-2 17 TRBV12-2 - CASRLSPEGVGHYGYTF TGTGCAAGTCGCTTATCCCCTGAGGGGGTCGGCCACTATGGCTACACCTTC
- TRBJ2-2 15 TRBV6-4 - CASSSGTQGTGELFF TGTGCCAGCAGTTCCGGGACGCAGGGGACCGGGGAGCTGTTTTTT
- TRBJ2-5 16 TRBV9 TRBD2 CASSQSSGGLQETQYF TGTGCCAGCAGCCAATCTAGCGGGGGGCTCCAAGAGACCCAGTACTTC
few TRBJ2-7 14 TRBV19 TRBD1 CASSIGQGAYEQYF TGTGCCAGTAGTATCGGCCAGGGGGCATACGAGCAGTACTTC
- TRBJ1-1 12 TRBV7-9 - CASSLQYTEAFF TGTGCCAGCAGCTTGCAGTACACTGAAGCTTTCTTT